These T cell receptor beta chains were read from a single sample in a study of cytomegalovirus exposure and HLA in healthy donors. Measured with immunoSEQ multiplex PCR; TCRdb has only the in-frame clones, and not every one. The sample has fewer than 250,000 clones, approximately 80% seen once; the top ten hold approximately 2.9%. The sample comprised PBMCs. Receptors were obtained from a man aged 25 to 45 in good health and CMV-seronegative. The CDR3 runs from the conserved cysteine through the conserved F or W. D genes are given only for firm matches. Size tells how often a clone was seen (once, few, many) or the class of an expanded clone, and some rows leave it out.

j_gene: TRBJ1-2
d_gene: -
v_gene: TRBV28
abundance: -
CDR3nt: TGTGCCAGCAGTTTAATTTCAGCAGGGGTCATCTATGGCTACACCTTC
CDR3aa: CASSLISAGVIYGYTF

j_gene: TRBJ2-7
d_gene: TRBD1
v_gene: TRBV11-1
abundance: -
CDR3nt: TGTGCCAGCAGCTTAAGGACAGGGACCTACGAGCAGTACTTC
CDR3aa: CASSLRTGTYEQYF

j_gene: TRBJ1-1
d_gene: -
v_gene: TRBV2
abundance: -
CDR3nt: TGTGCCAGCAGTCCCCCCAGGGATTTCAACACTGAAGCTTTCTTT
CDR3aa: CASSPPRDFNTEAFF

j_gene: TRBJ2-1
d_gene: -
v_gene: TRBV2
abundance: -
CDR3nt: TGTGCCAGCCGAATTCAGGGGGGCTCCTACAATGAGCAGTTCTTC
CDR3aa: CASRIQGGSYNEQFF

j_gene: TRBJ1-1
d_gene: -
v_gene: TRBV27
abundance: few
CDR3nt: TGTGCCAGCAGTTTATCAGTAGAATGGACTGAAGCTTTCTTT
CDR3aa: CASSLSVEWTEAFF

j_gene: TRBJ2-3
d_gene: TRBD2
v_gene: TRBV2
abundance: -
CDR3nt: TGTGCCAGCACCCAAGGACTAGCAGATACGCAGTATTTT
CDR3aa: CASTQGLADTQYF

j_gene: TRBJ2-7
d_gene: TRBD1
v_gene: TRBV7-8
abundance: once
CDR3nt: TGTGCCAGCAGCTCTGCCCTAAATTACCGGGACAGGGGGAGGAACGAGCAGTACTTC
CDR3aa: CASSSALNYRDRGRNEQYF

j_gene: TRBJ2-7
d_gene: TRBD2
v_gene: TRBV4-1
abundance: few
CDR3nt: TGCGCCAGCAGCCAAGATCCCCCTAGCGGGGGGGCTTACGAGCAGTACTTC
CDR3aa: CASSQDPPSGGAYEQYF

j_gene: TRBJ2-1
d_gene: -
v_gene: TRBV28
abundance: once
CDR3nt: TGTGCCAGCACCCTCCCGGGGACTTTGACGCCCAATGAGCAGTTCTTC
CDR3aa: CASTLPGTLTPNEQFF

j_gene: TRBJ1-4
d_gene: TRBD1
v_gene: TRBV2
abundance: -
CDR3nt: TGTGCCAGCAATCATTTGGTGACAGGGGAAGGAGAAAAACTGTTTTTT
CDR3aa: CASNHLVTGEGEKLFF

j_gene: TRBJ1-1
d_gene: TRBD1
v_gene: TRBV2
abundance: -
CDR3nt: TGTGCCAGCAGTGAAGCGAGGGGACAGGGGCTTTTCTTT
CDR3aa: CASSEARGQGLFF

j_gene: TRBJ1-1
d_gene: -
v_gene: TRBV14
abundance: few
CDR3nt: TGTGCCAGCAGCCAAAGAGGGGAAGCTTTCTTT
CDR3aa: CASSQRGEAFF

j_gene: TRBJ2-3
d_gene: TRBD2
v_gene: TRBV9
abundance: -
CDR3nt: TGTGCCAGCAGCCCCCCCTATCAAGCGGGGGGAGCAGATACGCAGTATTTT
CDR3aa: CASSPPYQAGGADTQYF

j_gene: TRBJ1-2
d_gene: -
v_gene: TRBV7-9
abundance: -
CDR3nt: TGTGCCAGCAGCCGCTACAGGGAGGGGGATGGCTACACCTTC
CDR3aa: CASSRYREGDGYTF

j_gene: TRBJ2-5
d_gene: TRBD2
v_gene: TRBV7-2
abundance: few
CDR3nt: TGTGCCAGCAGCTCCTCGGGGGGAGCCGGAAGGAGGGAGACCCAGTACTTC
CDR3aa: CASSSSGGAGRRETQYF

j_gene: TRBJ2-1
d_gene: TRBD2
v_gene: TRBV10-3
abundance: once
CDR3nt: TGTGCCATCACGAAGAAAATAGCGGGAACCTCCTACAATGAGCAGTTCTTC
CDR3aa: CAITKKIAGTSYNEQFF

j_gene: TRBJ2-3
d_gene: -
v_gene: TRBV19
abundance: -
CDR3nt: TGTGCCAGTACCCCGCCGGAGACAGATACGCAGTATTTT
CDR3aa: CASTPPETDTQYF

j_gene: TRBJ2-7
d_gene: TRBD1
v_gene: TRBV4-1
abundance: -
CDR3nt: TGCGCCAGCAGCCAAGTGGTGGAGACAGGGGGCGTCGAGCAGTACTTC
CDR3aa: CASSQVVETGGVEQYF

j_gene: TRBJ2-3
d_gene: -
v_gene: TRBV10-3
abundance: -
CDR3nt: TGTGCCATCAGCTCACAGGAGTTTACAGATACGCAGTATTTT
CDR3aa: CAISSQEFTDTQYF

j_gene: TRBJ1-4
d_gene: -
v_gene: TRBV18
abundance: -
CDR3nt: TGTGCCGGCCGGGGGACGACTAATGAAAAACTGTTTTTT
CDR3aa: CAGRGTTNEKLFF

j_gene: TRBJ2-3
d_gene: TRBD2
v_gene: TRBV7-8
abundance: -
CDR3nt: TGTGCCAGCAGATCACGAGCTGGCAGCGGGGGAATAACAAGCACAGATACGCAGTATTTT
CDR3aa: CASRSRAGSGGITSTDTQYF

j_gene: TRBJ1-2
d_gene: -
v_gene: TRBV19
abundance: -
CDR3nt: TGTGCCAGTAGTCCCGGGGGACGAGGGGGCTACACCTTC
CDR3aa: CASSPGGRGGYTF

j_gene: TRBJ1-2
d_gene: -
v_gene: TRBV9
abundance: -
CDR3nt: TGTGCCACCTCGCAGGGATCAGGGTTAATCTTC
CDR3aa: CATSQGSGLIF

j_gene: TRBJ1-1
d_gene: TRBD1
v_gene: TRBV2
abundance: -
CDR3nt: TGTGCCTTCTCCGTTCGGGACAGGGACACTGAAGCTTTCTTT
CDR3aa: CAFSVRDRDTEAFF

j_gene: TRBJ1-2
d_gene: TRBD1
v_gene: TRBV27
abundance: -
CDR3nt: TGTGCCAGCAGTTCGACAGGGACAACTAACTATGGCTACACCTTC
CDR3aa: CASSSTGTTNYGYTF

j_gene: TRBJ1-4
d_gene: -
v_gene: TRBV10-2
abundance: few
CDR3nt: TGCGCCAGCAGTGCGGGGGAAAAACTGTTTTTT
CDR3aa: CASSAGEKLFF